The entry below gives a single T cell receptor beta chain sequence along with its context. Its matching antigen is unknown. The junction does not match germline at one end; this may be a read error. This sample stems from a study of tumor and adjacent non-tumor tissue in lung cancer. Overall study context: There were some 11 adenocarcinoma, a couple of squamous cell carcinoma and 1 small cell lung cancer cases.

Germline lookup yields CDR1 MNHEY and CDR2 SVGAGI. This CDR3 is built from 17 residues. The library came from three nested PCR rounds adapted from ARM-PCR protocols. Each CDR3 protein gets one entry after TCRdb re-called the multiplex PCR reads with MiXCR. In the table there are 90,000 to 100,000 distinct CDR3 sequences, 75% to 85% of which are singletons. No cell sorting was done before RNA was extracted from the tissue. The normal lung tissue was taken more than 3 cm from the tumor edge. Donors were chemotherapy-naive, newly diagnosed lung cancer surgical patients in China, August–late 2014. Study observations and caveats: TCR diversity was significantly greater in tumor than normal lung tissue. In normal lung, the top 100 clones were significantly more dominant than in tumor.

Sequencing was performed on distant non-tumor lung tissue. The clonotype comes from a man between 60 and 70 years old with small cell lung cancer. This sequence joins TRBV6-5 and TRBJ2-1, with TRBD2 matching 11 bases. The CDR3 region has the DNA TGTGCCAGCAGTTACACGATCTGGGGACTAGCGGACAATGAGGAGTTATTC. This translates into CASSYTIWGLADNEELF.